The rows below give T cell receptor beta chains drawn from one sample of a study of CD8 T cells in Susac syndrome. TCRdb reprocessed the immunoSEQ multiplex PCR reads via MiXCR and lists one record per CDR3 protein. Of about 210,000 distinct CDR3 sequences listed, nearly 97% were seen once; the top ten hold 0.085% to 0.1%. The material sequenced was CD4+ T cells from PBMCs. The receptors come from a human donor with multiple sclerosis. Each CDR3 is given without its conserved first and last residue.

j_call,v_call,cdr3_length,cdr3_aa
TRBJ2-1,TRBV12-3/TRBV12-4,11,ASSPQSYNEQF
TRBJ2-3,TRBV5-1,15,ASSEGLAGWGTDTQY
TRBJ2-1,TRBV4-1,14,ASQGSGGNSYNEQF
TRBJ2-3,TRBV9,12,ASSPTGLADTQY
TRBJ2-5,TRBV2,9,ASSRSETQY
TRBJ2-3,TRBV11-2,12,ASSPSGLGDTQY
TRBJ1-1,TRBV6-1,11,ASRWDRGGEAF
TRBJ2-7,TRBV10-3,13,AISDRLAGIYEQY
TRBJ2-7,TRBV12-3/TRBV12-4,13,ASSPLAGGAYEQY
TRBJ2-5,TRBV20-1,13,SANRLAGSQETQY
TRBJ1-5,TRBV28,13,ASSLEGRGIQPQH
TRBJ2-1,TRBV20-1,14,SARASGLARYNEQF
TRBJ2-4,TRBV30,14,AWSVGRHSNKNIQY
TRBJ2-7,TRBV30,11,AWRGYRDYEQY
TRBJ2-1,TRBV30,10,ACAGGPYEQF
TRBJ1-1,TRBV29-1,12,SVAFGGMNTEAF
TRBJ2-7,TRBV5-1,12,ASSYGQGPYEQY
TRBJ1-5,TRBV7-2,13,ASSWMSDSNQPQH
TRBJ2-3,TRBV12-3/TRBV12-4,9,ASSPGTTQY
TRBJ2-7,TRBV4-1,16,ASSQDSLASESPYEQY
TRBJ2-3,TRBV7-6,13,ASSSRSGATDTQY
TRBJ2-3,TRBV7-6,11,ASSLVGVDTQY
TRBJ2-5,TRBV23-1,11,ASRPRRRVNAH
TRBJ1-1,TRBV20-1,12,SARKDGKNTEAF
TRBJ1-4,TRBV2,13,ASRGTVAFREKLF
TRBJ1-5,TRBV3-1,10,ASSDRGQPQH
TRBJ1-5,TRBV19,12,ASSRADGAQPQH
TRBJ2-5,TRBV30,16,AWSVFGLAGGGEETQY